This entry concerns a single T cell receptor (beta chain). This record comes from a study of blood T cell repertoires in COVID-19. Study context: The study drew acute and convalescent COVID-19 samples from the United States, Italy and Spain. Sources were T cells, B-cell-depleted T cells, or PBMCs; the material itself was cDNA or gDNA.

Authors' processing steps: Reference gene primer amplification yielded estimated nucleated cell counts. TCRdb's table, derived via immunoSEQ multiplex PCR, lists solely in-frame clones and lacks some. That table supplies the V and J calls and clone size; D and trimming were determined from the DNA. The sample consists of about 110,000 clones, around 80% of them appearing once. Trimming at V came to 6 bases and at J to 0 bases, leaving 6 bases not matched to a gene. Germline CDR1 and CDR2: LNHDA and SQIVND (reference sequence). This CDR3 contains 15 residues. Sequencing was done on a sample of peripheral blood. V usage is TRBV19 and J usage is TRBJ2-5; TRBD1 matches 8 bases. The TCR comes from a woman aged 60-75 years with acute or convalescent COVID-19. Written as DNA, the CDR3 is TGTGCCAGTAGCCCAGGGGGCTTCTACCAAGAGACCCAGTACTTC. It translates to CASSPGGFYQETQYF.